This T cell receptor (beta chain) was sequenced during a study of a mutant IDH1 vaccine in newly diagnosed glioma. Across the study: Vaccine dosing followed radiotherapy by 4-6 weeks, or accompanied temozolomide cycles.

The time point denotes: week 47, end of study. A single vaccine dose contained 300 ug of mutant IDH1 20-mer peptide, and topical imiquimod was used with it. Remarks on this clone: Its cognate antigen is unknown.

The data were produced by immunoSEQ multiplex PCR, yet TCRdb's version contains in-frame clones alone and is incomplete. The sample includes some 57,000 clones, around 80% of them seen just once. V dropped 7 bases and J dropped 2; count of bases not matched to a gene: 10. CDR1 and CDR2 (germline): MNHEY, SVGAGI. The CDR3 runs 15 residues. The chain is built from TRBV6-5 and TRBJ2-5; 7 nucleotides align to TRBD2. Sample: PBMCs, taken from a glioma patient whose treatment included an IDH1 peptide vaccine. The sequence derives from a woman aged 40 to 55 with glioma. Some clones in this sample may be carry-over from other donors' samples. CDR3 DNA: TGTGCCAGCACTCCCATCGGGGGGAGGCAAGAGACCCAGTACTTC. Translated, it gives CASTPIGGRQETQYF.